Included here is one T cell receptor (beta chain) sequence, with context. The target antigen is unknown. Constant-segment primers served in 5'RACE that generated TCR alpha and TCR beta cDNA libraries bearing sample barcodes and UMIs. TCRdb recomputed calls from the 5' RACE reads with MiXCR, one row per CDR3 protein. This table holds approximately 300,000 distinct CDR3 sequences, roughly 19% found once. The data are from a study of T-cell memory formation after mild COVID-19. Study-level information: For the most part, TCR clusters were specific to one donor. Notes on the study in general: Prior to infection, memory already included some responding clones, suggesting cross-reactive memory joined.

Trimming cost V 10 bases and J 4 bases; bases outside gene matches: 5. The CDR3 contains 13 residues. The germline V gene has CDR1 MNHEY and CDR2 SVGAGI. The receptor's source is a man between 18 and 29 years old who had mild COVID-19 (a few samples of this study predate the infection). Cell type and time point are not known. This chain connects TRBV6-5 to TRBJ2-2; 8 positions agree with TRBD2. Sequencing was done on a sample of PBMCs or a T cell subset sorted from them (not recorded which). The CDR3 nucleotides read TGTGCCACCGCGGGAGGTGGCACCGGGGAGCTGTTTTTT. This codes for CATAGGGTGELFF.